The T cell receptor (beta chain) under discussion was sequenced for a study of blood T cell repertoires in COVID-19. On the study more broadly: Samples representing acute and convalescent COVID-19 were sourced from the United States, Italy and Spain. PBMCs, B-cell-depleted T cells, or T cells were the source of the cDNA or gDNA that made up the material.

In the authors' methods: Estimation of nucleated cell counts relied on the amplification of reference gene primers. Some clones are missing from TCRdb's copy, which holds only in-frame ones; the method was immunoSEQ multiplex PCR. V and J calls and clone size follow that table, whereas D and trimming were derived from the DNA. The repertoire holds about 83,000 clones, with 86% as singletons. A single count supports this clone. Germline V gene lookup returns CDR1 LGHDT and CDR2 YNNKEL (reference sequence). V lost 1 base and J lost 4, with 5 bases in between. This CDR3 is 14 amino acids long. This sequence was found in a woman older than 75 in a cohort sampled during active or convalescent COVID-19. The V call is TRBV3-1 (or the pseudogene TRBV3-2), the J call TRBJ1-6; D is unclear. Sequenced: peripheral blood. CDR3 in DNA: TGTGCCAGCAGCCAAGCAGAATATAATTCACCCCTCCACTTT. As protein: CASSQAEYNSPLHF.